One and the same sample provided the 6 T cell receptor beta chains below, sequenced in a study of T cell repertoires in cytomegalovirus infection. MiXCR, run by TCRdb on the reads, gives a single entry per CDR3 protein. Here the sample spans about 150,000 distinct CDR3 sequences, about a quarter being singletons. Sequenced sample: PBMCs. All receptors derive from a human donor in good health (CMV status not recorded). Some clones in this sample may be carry-over from other donors' samples.

This rearrangement joins TRBV4-1 to TRBJ1-2, with D possibly being TRBD1 (5 bases). Germline V gives CDR1 MGHRA, CDR2 YSYEKL. Trimming took 4 bases from V and 5 from J, leaving 20 bases between them. There are 16 residues in the CDR3. CDR3 sequence reads: CASSRVGGVLMYGYTF. CDR3 bases: TGCGCCAGCAGCCGGGTGGGGGGGGTTCTTATGTATGGCTACACCTTC.

Worth noting for this clonotype: This clone may be a read error of a much larger clone one base away. The chain is built from TRBV6-8 and TRBJ2-2, with 11 bases fitting TRBD2. Unmatched junction bases numbered 14, after V lost 5 bases and J lost 6 bases. Per the germline V gene, CDR1 is MNHGY and CDR2 is SAAAGT. This CDR3 is 18 amino acids long. This CDR3 is CASSTFSGTSGIAGELFF. CDR3 DNA: TGTGCCAGCAGTACTTTTTCCGGGACTAGCGGTATTGCCGGGGAGCTGTTTTTT.

This clonotype was observed many times. This rearrangement joins TRBV7-2 to TRBJ1-2; D ambiguous. This CDR3 comprises 13 residues. Trimming removed 1 base from V and 8 bases from J, with 11 bases in between. Germline values: CDR1 SGHTA, CDR2 FQGNSA. The CDR3 spells CASSLEEYRGYTF. For the CDR3, the DNA is TGTGCCAGCAGCTTAGAGGAATATCGAGGCTACACCTTC.

The chain uses TRBV18 and TRBJ2-1; 11 bases match TRBD2. Unmatched junction bases numbered 17, after V lost 5 bases and J lost 8 bases. CDR3 length equals 18 residues. CDR1 KGHSH and CDR2 LQKENI come from the germline V gene. The CDR3 reads CASSADLKTSGSSYEQFF. The CDR3 nucleotides are TGTGCCAGCTCAGCCGACCTAAAAACTAGCGGGAGTAGTTATGAGCAGTTCTTC.

This clonotype was recorded many times. The chain links TRBV7-9 to TRBJ1-2; 10 bases fit TRBD1. J gave up 7 bases and V 4 bases, and 9 bases lay outside the gene matches. CDR3 length equals 15 residues. Germline loops: CDR1 SEHNR, CDR2 FQNEAQ (reference sequence). CDR3: CASSSPGQGNGGYTF. The CDR3 bases are TGTGCCAGCAGCTCGCCGGGACAGGGGAATGGTGGCTACACCTTC.

The rearrangement links TRBV7-8 to TRBJ2-7; 9 bases align to TRBD2. The germline gives CDR1 SGHVS, CDR2 FQNEAQ. The CDR3 totals 14 residues. V trimming: 1 base; J trimming: 7 bases; junction bases outside the gene matches: 5. The CDR3 DNA follows: TGTGCCAGCAGCTTAGGGCTAGCGGGGCAAGAGCAGTACTTC. This gives the protein CASSLGLAGQEQYF.